This TCR beta chain stems from a study of T cells in Graves' hyperthyroidism and ophthalmopathy. Notes on the study in general: In the analysis, a 13 V-J model separated ophthalmopathy from stable hyperthyroidism. Ophthalmopathy, which appeared later, was predicted by the model a median 6.5 months before onset.

Recently diagnosed hyperthyroidism of less than 2 months' duration affected patients aged 18 to 65. Exclusion of patients followed from uncontrolled infection, other autoimmune disease, pregnancy or lactation. TCR beta CDR3 sequences were amplified from RNA transcripts. TCR CDR3 regions were first amplified by RT-PCR with HTBI primers. TCRdb fed the multiplex PCR reads into MiXCR, producing one record per CDR3 protein. In the table there are hundreds of thousands of distinct CDR3 sequences, 14% of which are singletons. CDR3 length: 14 amino acids. Germline values: CDR1 SGHNT, CDR2 YENEEA. Trimming left V 3 bases short and J 4 bases short, with 13 bases between. This clonotype was seen many times. Its antigen is as yet unknown.

This receptor was obtained from a woman between 18 and 30 years old with Graves' hyperthyroidism. This chain uses TRBV11-3 with TRBJ2-7; maybe TRBD2 (5 bases). Material for sequencing was blood. The CDR3 nucleotides read TGTGCCAGCAGCTTCCGGCGGGCCCCGTACGAGCAGTACTTC. Translated, it gives CASSFRRAPYEQYF. Combining the CDR3 with reference TRBV11-3 and TRBJ2-7 gives the whole variable domain EAGVVQSPRYKIIEKKQPVAFWCNPISGHNTLYWYLQNLGQGPELLIRYENEEAVDDSQLPKDRFSAERLKGVDSTLKIQPAELGDSAVYLCASSFRRAPYEQYFGPGTRLTVT.